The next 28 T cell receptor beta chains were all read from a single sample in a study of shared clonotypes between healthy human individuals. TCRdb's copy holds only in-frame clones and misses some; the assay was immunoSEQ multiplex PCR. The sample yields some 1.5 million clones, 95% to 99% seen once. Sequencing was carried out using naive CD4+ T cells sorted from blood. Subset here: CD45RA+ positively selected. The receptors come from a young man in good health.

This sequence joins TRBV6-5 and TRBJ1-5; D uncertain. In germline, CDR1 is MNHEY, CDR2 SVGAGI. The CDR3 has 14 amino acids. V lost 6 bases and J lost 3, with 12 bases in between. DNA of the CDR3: TGTGCCAGCAGAACGACGGAGGTCAATCAGCCCCAGCATTTT. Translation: CASRTTEVNQPQHF.

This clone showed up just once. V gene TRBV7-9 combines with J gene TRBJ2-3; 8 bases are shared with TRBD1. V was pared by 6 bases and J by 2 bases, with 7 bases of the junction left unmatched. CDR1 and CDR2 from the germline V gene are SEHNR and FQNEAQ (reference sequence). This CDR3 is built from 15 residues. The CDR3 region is CASSRQGTITDTQYF. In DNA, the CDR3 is TGTGCCAGCAGTAGACAGGGGACCATCACAGATACGCAGTATTTT.

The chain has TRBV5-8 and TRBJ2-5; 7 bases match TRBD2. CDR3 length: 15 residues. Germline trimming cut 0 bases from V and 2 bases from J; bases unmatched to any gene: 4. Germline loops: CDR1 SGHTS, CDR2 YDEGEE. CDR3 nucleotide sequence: TGTGCCAGCAGCTTGGGCCGGACTAGTCAAGAGACCCAGTACTTC. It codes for CASSLGRTSQETQYF.

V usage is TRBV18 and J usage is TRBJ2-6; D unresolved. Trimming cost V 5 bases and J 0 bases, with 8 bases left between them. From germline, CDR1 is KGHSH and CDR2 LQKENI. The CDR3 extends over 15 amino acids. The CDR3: CASSARSSGANVLTF. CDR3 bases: TGTGCCAGCTCAGCGAGGAGCTCTGGGGCCAACGTCCTGACTTTC.

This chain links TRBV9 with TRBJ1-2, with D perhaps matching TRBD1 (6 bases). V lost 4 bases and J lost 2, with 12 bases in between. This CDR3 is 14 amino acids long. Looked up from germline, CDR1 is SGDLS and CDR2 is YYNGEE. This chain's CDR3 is CASSPAGDNYGYTF. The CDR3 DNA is TGTGCCAGCAGCCCCGCAGGGGACAACTATGGCTACACCTTC.

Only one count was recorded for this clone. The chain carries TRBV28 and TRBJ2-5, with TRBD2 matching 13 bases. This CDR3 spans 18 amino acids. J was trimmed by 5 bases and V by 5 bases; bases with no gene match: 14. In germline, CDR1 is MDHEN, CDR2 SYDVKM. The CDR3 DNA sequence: TGTGCCAGCAGTATCACTAGCGGGAGGGACGTTTGGCGGGAGACCCAGTACTTC. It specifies CASSITSGRDVWRETQYF.

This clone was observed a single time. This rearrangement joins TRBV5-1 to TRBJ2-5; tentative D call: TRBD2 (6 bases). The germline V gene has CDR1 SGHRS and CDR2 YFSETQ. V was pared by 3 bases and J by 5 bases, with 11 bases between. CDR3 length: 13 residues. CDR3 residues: CASSWGVRETQYF. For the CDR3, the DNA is TGCGCCAGCAGCTGGGGGGTCCGGGAGACCCAGTACTTC.

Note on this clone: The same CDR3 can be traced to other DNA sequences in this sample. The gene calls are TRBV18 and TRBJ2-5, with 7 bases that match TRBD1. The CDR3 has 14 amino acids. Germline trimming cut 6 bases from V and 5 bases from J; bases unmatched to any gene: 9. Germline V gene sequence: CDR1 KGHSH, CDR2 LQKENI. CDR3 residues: CASSRDRVQETQYF. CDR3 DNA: TGTGCCAGCTCCCGGGACAGAGTCCAGGAGACCCAGTACTTC.

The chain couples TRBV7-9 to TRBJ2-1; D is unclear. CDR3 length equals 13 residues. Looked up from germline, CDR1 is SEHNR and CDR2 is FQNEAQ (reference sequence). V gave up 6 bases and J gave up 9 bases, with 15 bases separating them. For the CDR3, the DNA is TGTGCCAGCAGTTCCTCATCATTTTTTGAGCAGTTCTTC. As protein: CASSSSSFFEQFF.

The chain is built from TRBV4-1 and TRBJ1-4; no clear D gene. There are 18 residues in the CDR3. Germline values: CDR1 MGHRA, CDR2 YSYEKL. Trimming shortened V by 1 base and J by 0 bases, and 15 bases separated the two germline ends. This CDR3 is CASSQVATVLATNEKLFF. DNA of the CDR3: TGCGCCAGCAGCCAAGTTGCCACAGTCCTTGCAACTAATGAAAAACTGTTTTTT.

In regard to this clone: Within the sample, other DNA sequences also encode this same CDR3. CDR3 region: CASSLTSGSTDTQYF. In nucleotides, the CDR3 is TGTGCCAGCAGCCTAACTAGCGGGAGTACAGATACGCAGTATTTT. V usage is TRBV9 and J usage is TRBJ2-3; TRBD2 agrees at 11 bases. The junction had 4 bases not matched to a gene; V was cut back by 4 bases and J by 3 bases. From germline, CDR1 is SGDLS and CDR2 YYNGEE. CDR3 length equals 15 residues.

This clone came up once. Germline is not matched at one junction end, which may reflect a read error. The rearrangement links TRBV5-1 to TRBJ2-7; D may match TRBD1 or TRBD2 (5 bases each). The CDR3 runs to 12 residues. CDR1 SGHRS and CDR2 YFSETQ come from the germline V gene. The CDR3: CASRLGVREQYF. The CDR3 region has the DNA TGCGCCAGCAGATTGGGGGTGCGGGAGCAGTACTTC.

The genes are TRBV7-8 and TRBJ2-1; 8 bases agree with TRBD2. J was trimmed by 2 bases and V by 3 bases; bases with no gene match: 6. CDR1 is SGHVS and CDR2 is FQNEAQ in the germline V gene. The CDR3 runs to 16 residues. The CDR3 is CASSFSSGSAYNEQFF. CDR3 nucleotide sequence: TGTGCCAGCAGCTTTTCCAGCGGGAGTGCCTACAATGAGCAGTTCTTC.

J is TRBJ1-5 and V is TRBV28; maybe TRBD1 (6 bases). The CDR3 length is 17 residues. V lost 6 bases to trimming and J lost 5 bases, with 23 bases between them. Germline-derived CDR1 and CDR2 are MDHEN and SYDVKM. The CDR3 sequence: CASRPHTGSFNDQPQHF. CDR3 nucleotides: TGTGCCAGCAGACCGCACACAGGGAGCTTTAACGATCAGCCCCAGCATTTT.

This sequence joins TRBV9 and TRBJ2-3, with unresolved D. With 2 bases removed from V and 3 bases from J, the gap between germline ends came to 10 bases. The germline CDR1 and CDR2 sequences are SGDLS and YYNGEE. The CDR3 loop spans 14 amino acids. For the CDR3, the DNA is TGTGCCAGCAGCGTGACCCCCTTTACAGATACGCAGTATTTT. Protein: CASSVTPFTDTQYF.

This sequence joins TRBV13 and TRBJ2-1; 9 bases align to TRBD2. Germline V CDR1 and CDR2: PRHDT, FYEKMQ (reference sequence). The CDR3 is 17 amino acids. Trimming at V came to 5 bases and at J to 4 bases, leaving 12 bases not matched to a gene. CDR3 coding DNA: TGTGCCAGCAGCCGTGTCCGCGGGAGGGCAGGGTACAATGAGCAGTTCTTC. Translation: CASSRVRGRAGYNEQFF.

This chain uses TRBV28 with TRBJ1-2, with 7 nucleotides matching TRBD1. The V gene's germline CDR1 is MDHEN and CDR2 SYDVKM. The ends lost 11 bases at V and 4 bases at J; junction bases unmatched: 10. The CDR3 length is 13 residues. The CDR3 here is CASRGVTGYGYTF. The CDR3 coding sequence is TGTGCCTCCAGGGGGGTTACGGGCTATGGCTACACCTTC.

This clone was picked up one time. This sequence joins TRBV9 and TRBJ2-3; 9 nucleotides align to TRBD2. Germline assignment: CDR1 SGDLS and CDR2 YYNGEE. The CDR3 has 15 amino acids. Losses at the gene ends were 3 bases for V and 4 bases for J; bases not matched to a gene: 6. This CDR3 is CASSAVAGAADTQYF. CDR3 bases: TGTGCCAGCAGCGCAGTAGCGGGAGCGGCAGATACGCAGTATTTT.

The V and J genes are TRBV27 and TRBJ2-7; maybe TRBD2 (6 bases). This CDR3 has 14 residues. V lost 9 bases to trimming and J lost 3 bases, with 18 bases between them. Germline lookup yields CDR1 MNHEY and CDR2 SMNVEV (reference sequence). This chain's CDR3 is CASSRGRGFYEQYF. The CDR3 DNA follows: TGTGCCAGTAGTAGGGGTCGGGGGTTCTACGAGCAGTACTTC.

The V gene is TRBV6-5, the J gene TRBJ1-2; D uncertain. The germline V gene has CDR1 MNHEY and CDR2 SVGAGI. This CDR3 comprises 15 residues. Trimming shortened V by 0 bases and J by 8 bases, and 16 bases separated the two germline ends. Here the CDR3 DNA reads TGTGCCAGCAGTTACTCGAGTCAACCCGGACGGGGCTACACCTTC. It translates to CASSYSSQPGRGYTF.

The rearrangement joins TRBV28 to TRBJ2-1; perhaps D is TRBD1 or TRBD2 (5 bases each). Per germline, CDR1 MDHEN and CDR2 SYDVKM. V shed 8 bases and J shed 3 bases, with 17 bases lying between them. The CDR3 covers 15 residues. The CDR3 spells CASHSPGRSYNEQFF. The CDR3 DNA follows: TGTGCCAGCCATTCGCCAGGGAGAAGCTACAATGAGCAGTTCTTC.

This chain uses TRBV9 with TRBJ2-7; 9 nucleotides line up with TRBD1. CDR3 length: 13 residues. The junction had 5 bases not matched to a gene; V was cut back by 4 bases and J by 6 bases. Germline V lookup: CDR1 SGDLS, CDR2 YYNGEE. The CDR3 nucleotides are TGTGCCAGCAGCACACAGGGGGCGGGCGAGCAGTACTTC. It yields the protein CASSTQGAGEQYF.

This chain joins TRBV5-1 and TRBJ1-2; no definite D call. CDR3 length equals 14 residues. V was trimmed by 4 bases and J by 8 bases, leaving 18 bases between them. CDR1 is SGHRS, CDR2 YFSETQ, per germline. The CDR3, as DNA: TGCGCCAGCAGCCTGGCCACAAACCAAGACGGCTACACCTTC. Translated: CASSLATNQDGYTF.

The CDR3 sequence: CASRFTTNEKLFF. In DNA, the CDR3 is TGTGCCAGCAGGTTTACCACCAATGAAAAACTGTTTTTT. This chain uses TRBV2 with TRBJ1-4; no clear D gene. V shed 6 bases and J shed 5 bases, with 10 bases lying between them. CDR1 is SNHLY and CDR2 is FYNNEI in the germline V gene. The CDR3 sequence is 13 residues long.

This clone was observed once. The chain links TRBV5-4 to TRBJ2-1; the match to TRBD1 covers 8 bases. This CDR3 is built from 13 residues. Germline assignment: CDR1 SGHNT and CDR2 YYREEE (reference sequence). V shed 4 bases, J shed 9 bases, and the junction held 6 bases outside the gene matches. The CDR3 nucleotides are TGTGCCAGCAGCCACGGACAGGGTCTTGAGCAGTTCTTC. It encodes CASSHGQGLEQFF.

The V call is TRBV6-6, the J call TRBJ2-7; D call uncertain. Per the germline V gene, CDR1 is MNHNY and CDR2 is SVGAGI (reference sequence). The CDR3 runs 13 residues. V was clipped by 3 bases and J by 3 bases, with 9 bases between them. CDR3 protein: CASSYEVVYEQYF. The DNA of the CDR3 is TGTGCCAGCAGTTATGAAGTGGTCTACGAGCAGTACTTC.

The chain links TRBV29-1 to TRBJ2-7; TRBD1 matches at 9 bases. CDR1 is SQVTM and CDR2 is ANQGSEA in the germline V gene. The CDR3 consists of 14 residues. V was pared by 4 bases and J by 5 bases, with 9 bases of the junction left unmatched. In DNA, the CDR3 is TGCAGCGTTGCGGGCCGGACAGGGGCGAACGAGCAGTACTTC. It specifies CSVAGRTGANEQYF.

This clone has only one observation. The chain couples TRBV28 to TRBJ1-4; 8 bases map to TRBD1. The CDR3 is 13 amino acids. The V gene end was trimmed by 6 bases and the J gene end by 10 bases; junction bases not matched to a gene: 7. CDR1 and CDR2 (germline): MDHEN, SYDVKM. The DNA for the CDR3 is TGTGCCAGCAGCAGGACAGGGATTGTAAAACTGTTTTTT. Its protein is CASSRTGIVKLFF.